The next 27 T cell receptor beta chains were all read from a single sample in a study of CD4 and CD8 cells across lung adenocarcinoma regions. One entry per CDR3 protein, called by TCRdb with MiXCR from the PCR reads. The sample carries under 9,500 distinct CDR3 sequences, around half recorded once. Input material: CD8+ T cells from the margin of a lung tumor. These receptor sequences come from a female donor with lung adenocarcinoma. The CD4 and CD8 labels of this study may be unreliable.

For this clonotype: Germline and junction disagree at one end, which may indicate a read error. The chain is built from TRBV27 and TRBJ2-3; D not certain. Germline CDR1 is MNHEY and CDR2 is SMNVEV (reference sequence). This CDR3 has 13 amino acids. The CDR3 nucleotides are TGTGCCAGCAGTTTACGACTCAAAGATATGCAGTATTTC. Amino acid sequence: CASSLRLKDMQYF.

In the case of this clonotype: This could be a read error, since a much larger clone is one nucleotide away. This chain joins TRBV6-1 and TRBJ2-1; 7 bases fit TRBD2. The better agreement between TRBJ2-7 and the DNA end casts doubt on the J call. The CDR3 has 13 residues. Germline V gene lookup returns CDR1 MNHNS and CDR2 SASEGT. CDR3 residues: CASKEVGGSEQYF. DNA for the CDR3: TGTGCCAGCAAGGAGGTCGGGGGGTCTGAGCAGTACTTC.

Judged by abundance, this clonotype is large. The chain couples TRBV12-3 or TRBV12-4 to TRBJ2-1, with D tentatively TRBD1 (6 bases). The V and J ends lost 6 bases and 4 bases respectively, with 16 bases between them. CDR3 length equals 15 residues. DNA for the CDR3: TGTGCCAGCAGCTCATCGGGGACAAAATACAATGAGCAGTTCTTC. This encodes CASSSSGTKYNEQFF.

The gene calls are TRBV6-1 and TRBJ2-3; 11 nucleotides line up with TRBD1. The V gene's germline CDR1 is MNHNS and CDR2 SASEGT. V was clipped by 6 bases and J by 5 bases; unmatched bases: 13. This CDR3 has 17 amino acids. The CDR3 is CASRVGTGGVGKDTQYF. In DNA form, the CDR3 reads TGTGCCAGCAGGGTCGGGACAGGGGGAGTGGGCAAAGATACGCAGTATTTT.

V and J are TRBV10-2 and TRBJ2-4; 8 bases fit TRBD1. The J call is doubtful: the DNA matches TRBJ2-3 better. Germline V gene lookup returns CDR1 WSHSY and CDR2 SAAADI. The CDR3 is 14 residues long. Here the CDR3 DNA reads TGCCGCGGCAGGGGGCAGGGAGCCAAAAACATTCAGTATTTT. Protein product: CRGRGQGAKNIQYF.

The rearrangement uses TRBV6-1 and TRBJ2-1, with D perhaps TRBD1 (6 bases). Germline lookup yields CDR1 MNHNS and CDR2 SASEGT. This CDR3 has 16 residues. V lost 3 bases, J lost 8 bases, and 20 bases lay in between. CDR3 sequence: CASSDLQGKSLDEQFF. Written as DNA, the CDR3 is TGTGCCAGCAGTGACCTACAGGGAAAGAGCCTAGATGAGCAGTTCTTC.

This clonotype was observed a handful of times. Here the CDR3 reads CASSFGTRGGGTQYF. CDR3 sequence (DNA): TGTGCCAGCAGTTTTGGGACTAGAGGAGGTGGGACCCAGTACTTC. This sequence joins TRBV27 and TRBJ2-5, with TRBD2 matching over 8 bases. This CDR3 is built from 15 residues. Germline V lookup: CDR1 MNHEY, CDR2 SMNVEV (reference sequence). The V and J ends lost 3 bases and 7 bases, in that order; junction bases with no gene match: 10.

The chain is built from TRBV12-3 or TRBV12-4 and TRBJ1-5, with TRBD1 as a possible D gene (6 bases). The CDR3 runs to 16 residues. Trimming left V 3 bases short and J 3 bases short, with 15 bases between. CDR3 in amino acids: CASSFVGGRDNQPQHF. The CDR3 DNA sequence: TGTGCCAGCAGTTTCGTAGGGGGGCGCGACAATCAGCCCCAGCATTTT.

A note on this clonotype: Compared with germline, one end of the junction differs, possibly owing to a read error. The V and J genes are TRBV6-1 and TRBJ2-5, with D maybe TRBD2 (7 bases). CDR1 is MNHNS, CDR2 SASEGT, per germline. This CDR3 spans 14 amino acids. CDR3 sequence: CAGSGRGDQETQYF. In nucleotides, the CDR3 is TGTGCGGGCAGTGGGAGGGGGGACCAAGAGACCCAGTACTTT.

This clonotype was recorded only once. This sequence joins TRBV10-1 and TRBJ2-3; a possible D gene is TRBD2 (6 bases). The V and J ends lost 9 bases and 12 bases respectively, with 22 bases between them. The CDR3 is 13 amino acids. Germline V gene sequence: CDR1 WNHNN, CDR2 SYGVQD (reference sequence). The CDR3 DNA reads TGCGCCAGGGGACTCGATGACAAAGATATTCAGTATTTT. As protein: CARGLDDKDIQYF.

By share, this clonotype counts as large (0.1 to 1%). V is TRBV6-1 and J is TRBJ2-2; D is unresolved. Germline values: CDR1 MNHNS, CDR2 SASEGT. This CDR3 has 15 amino acids. The V and J ends lost 6 bases and 2 bases respectively, with 13 bases between them. CDR3 coding DNA: TGTGCCAGCAGGGACCCCCAGAGAAACACCGGGGAGCTGTTTTTT. Residues: CASRDPQRNTGELFF.

This clonotype came up once. A junction end diverges from the germline sequence, so it may reflect a read error. The rearrangement links TRBV10-3 to TRBJ2-3; D may be TRBD2 (7 bases). Per the germline V gene, CDR1 is ENHRY and CDR2 is SYGVKD. The CDR3 has 14 residues. CDR3 amino acids: CAGRGGRDLDTQYF. DNA of the CDR3: TGTGCGGGGAGGGGGGGGAGGGACTTGGATACCCAGTATTTT.

V gene TRBV20-1 combines with J gene TRBJ1-1; TRBD1 agrees at 10 bases. Germline loops: CDR1 DFQATT, CDR2 SNEGSKA (reference sequence). This CDR3 spans 13 amino acids. After removal of 5 bases from V and 3 bases from J, the junction contained 3 bases not matched to a gene. The chain's CDR3 is CSADGQGDTEAFF. The CDR3, as DNA: TGCAGTGCTGATGGACAGGGGGACACTGAAGCTTTCTTT.

There are a few counts of this clonotype. The chain links TRBV28 to TRBJ1-4; no firm D call. V lost 2 bases, J lost 5 bases, and 6 bases lay in between. Germline V gene data show CDR1 as MDHEN and CDR2 as SYDVKM. CDR3 size: 13 residues. CDR3 protein: CASSLIWNEKLFF. In DNA, the CDR3 is TGTGCCAGCAGTTTAATTTGGAATGAAAAACTGTTTTTT.

V and J are TRBV28 and TRBJ1-2; 10 bases are shared with TRBD1. CDR3 length equals 16 residues. Losses at the gene ends were 3 bases for V and 5 bases for J; bases not matched to a gene: 9. Germline assignment: CDR1 MDHEN and CDR2 SYDVKM. CDR3 sequence (DNA): TGTGCCAGCAGTTTTTGGTCGACAGGGGGCGCTTATGGCTACACCTTC. This translates into CASSFWSTGGAYGYTF.

This clonotype was seen a handful of times. The chain employs TRBV5-1 and TRBJ2-2; D remains ambiguous. The CDR3 runs to 15 residues. Germline CDR1 and CDR2: SGHRS and YFSETQ. V dropped 4 bases and J dropped 1 base, with 11 bases sitting between them. CDR3 nucleotides: TGCGCCAGCAGCGTGACCCCTATGAACACCGGGGAGCTGTTTTTT. Its translation is CASSVTPMNTGELFF.

V usage is TRBV6-1 and J usage is TRBJ1-6; 8 bases agree with TRBD1. Per germline, CDR1 MNHNS and CDR2 SASEGT. This CDR3 is built from 14 residues. The V segment lost 6 bases and the J segment 8 bases; nucleotides outside the gene matches: 6. The CDR3 DNA reads TGTGCCAGCAGCCGACAGGGGCCGGATTCACCCCTCCACTTT. Protein: CASSRQGPDSPLHF.

This clonotype has a count of ten or more. The chain uses TRBV6-1 and TRBJ2-3; 13 bases align to TRBD2. Losses at the gene ends were 2 bases for V and 5 bases for J; bases not matched to a gene: 19. The CDR3 extends over 21 amino acids. The germline V gene has CDR1 MNHNS and CDR2 SASEGT. The CDR3 DNA reads TGTGCCAGCAGTGAAACAGGACTAGCGGGAGTAAGAGGCAGATCGGGAGATACGCAGTATTTT. Translated, it gives CASSETGLAGVRGRSGDTQYF.

V and J are TRBV6-5 and TRBJ2-7, with 9 bases identical to TRBD1. The CDR3 has 14 amino acids. The germline V gene encodes CDR1 MNHEY and CDR2 SVGAGI. V dropped 1 base and J dropped 3; count of bases not matched to a gene: 1. The CDR3 coding sequence is TGTGCCAGCAGTTACTACAGGGGGCGCTACGAGCAGTACTTC. Translation gives CASSYYRGRYEQYF.

This clonotype occurred once. The CDR3 nucleotides read TGTGCCTGGAGTGTTTTAGGATTAGGGGGAGGGGAGACCCAGTACTTC. As protein: CAWSVLGLGGGETQYF. The chain joins TRBV30 to TRBJ2-1; tentative D call: TRBD2 (7 bases). The closer fit of TRBJ2-5 to the DNA end suggests the J call may be wrong. The CDR3 has 16 amino acids. Looked up from germline, CDR1 is GTSNPN and CDR2 is SVGIG (reference sequence).

This clonotype was counted at least ten times. J is TRBJ2-1 and V is TRBV6-1; D remains ambiguous. The CDR3 loop spans 13 amino acids. The germline V gene encodes CDR1 MNHNS and CDR2 SASEGT. The V end lost 1 base, the J end lost 8 bases, and 9 bases lay between the germline ends. The CDR3 region is CASSEGTSDEQFF. CDR3 DNA sequence: TGTGCCAGCAGTGAAGGGACCAGCGATGAGCAGTTCTTC.

The chain couples TRBV6-1 to TRBJ2-2, with a possible D match to TRBD2 (5 bases). Germline V gives CDR1 MNHNS, CDR2 SASEGT. The germline V and J ends were trimmed by 7 bases and 1 base, with 10 bases remaining between them. This CDR3 is 14 amino acids long. CDR3 DNA sequence: TGTGCCAGCACCCCGGGGTGGAACACCGGGGAGCTGTTTTTT. As protein: CASTPGWNTGELFF.

V is TRBV6-5 and J is TRBJ2-1; a weak D match, TRBD2 (6 bases). TRBJ2-7 matches the DNA end more closely, so the J call is doubtful. The CDR3 is 14 amino acids. Germline V gene lookup returns CDR1 MNHEY and CDR2 SVGAGI. The chain's CDR3 is CASSYGPGGYEQYF. DNA for the CDR3: TGTGCCAGCAGTTATGGTCCCGGGGGTTACGAGCAGTACTTC.

This clonotype appeared a few times. J is TRBJ2-5 and V is TRBV7-9; 12 bases are shared with TRBD1. The CDR3 runs to 15 residues. CDR1 is SEHNR and CDR2 is FQNEAQ in the germline V gene (reference sequence). V shed 4 bases, J shed 3 bases, and the junction held 3 bases outside the gene matches. The CDR3 protein is CASSSGTGGKETQYF. CDR3 DNA: TGTGCCAGCAGCTCCGGGACAGGGGGCAAAGAGACCCAGTACTTC.

A few counts support this clonotype. The CDR3 reads CASSLEAGEQFF. The CDR3 DNA reads as TGCGCCAGCAGCTTGGAAGCAGGCGAGCAGTTCTTC. This chain uses TRBV5-1 with TRBJ2-1; no firm D call. Germline V lookup: CDR1 SGHRS, CDR2 YFSETQ. V dropped 0 bases and J dropped 10 bases, with 8 bases sitting between them. This CDR3 region has 12 residues. The whole variable domain, filled in from reference TRBV5-1 and TRBJ2-1, reads KAGVTQTPRYLIKTRGQQVTLSCSPISGHRSVSWYQQTPGQGLQFLFEYFSETQRNKGNFPGRFSGRQFSNSRSEMNVSTLELGDSALYLCASSLEAGEQFFGPGTRLTVL.

V gene TRBV6-1 combines with J gene TRBJ1-4; maybe TRBD1 (6 bases). The germline gives CDR1 MNHNS, CDR2 SASEGT. CDR3 length: 16 residues. Trimming pared 6 bases from V and 0 bases from J, leaving 14 bases between. CDR3: CASSRTGFATNEKLFF. For the CDR3, the DNA is TGTGCCAGCAGCCGAACAGGGTTTGCAACTAATGAAAAACTGTTTTTT.

This clonotype came up many times. The chain carries TRBV11-2 and TRBJ2-1, with TRBD1 matching over 9 bases. The DNA end is a closer match to TRBJ2-5, so the J assignment may be wrong. The germline CDR1 and CDR2 sequences are SGHAT and FQNNGV. The CDR3 is 14 amino acids. The CDR3 here is CASSIHRGQGTQYF. In nucleotides, the CDR3 is TGTGCCAGCAGCATTCACAGGGGACAGGGGACCCAGTACTTC.